Shown below are 11 T cell receptor beta chains from a single sample sequenced in a study of naive and memory T cell subsets (dated by TCRdb to 2016 to 2017). Library construction relied on 5' RACE. TCRdb shows the sequencer as Illumina MiSeq. The ligated cDNA was amplified in four rounds of PCR with nested alpha and beta constant region primers together with the SP2 primer. Starting from the raw public reads, TCRdb applied fastp trimming at Q25, assembled clones with MiXCR and retained in-frame beta chains. Under each unique CDR3 protein, matching rows form one entry showing the most common genes and DNA. This sample gives more than 45,000 distinct CDR3 sequences in total; about 7.2% of them show up just once. The ten top clones hold around 10% of the sample. The study described a robust, sensitive protocol for amplifying, sequencing and analyzing TCRs, using 3' ligation of a UMI-containing oligonucleotide to TCR cDNA.

Receptors originate from a male donor in good health.

This sequence joins TRBV6-5 and TRBJ1-5; a possible D gene is TRBD1 (5 bases). Germline CDR1 and CDR2: MNHEY and SVGAGI. The CDR3 runs to 14 residues. Trimming took off 5 bases at V and 2 bases at J, with 10 bases between the two ends. CDR3 loop: CASSQGFRNQPQHF. Written as DNA, the CDR3 is TGTGCCAGCAGTCAGGGTTTTCGCAATCAGCCCCAGCATTTT.

J is TRBJ1-1 and V is TRBV19; D ambiguous. CDR3 length equals 13 residues. The V end was cut by 3 bases, the J end by 1 base, with 6 bases between. Germline V lookup: CDR1 LNHDA, CDR2 SQIVND (reference sequence). The CDR3 region has the DNA TGTGCCAGTAGTATTTCAGAGAACACTGAAGCTTTCTTT. It encodes CASSISENTEAFF.

This clonotype was counted many times. The V call is TRBV7-9, the J call TRBJ1-4; weak D call: TRBD1 (5 bases). Between the trimmed V and J ends, which lost 5 bases and 5 bases, there was a span of 12 bases. This CDR3 comprises 14 residues. Germline lookup yields CDR1 SEHNR and CDR2 FQNEAQ (reference sequence). The DNA of the CDR3 is TGTGCCAGCAGCCCAATGGGGGTGAATGAAAAACTGTTTTTT. Residues: CASSPMGVNEKLFF.

The CDR3 here is CASRQGTGVLNTEAFF. The CDR3, as DNA: TGTGCCAGCAGACAGGGGACAGGCGTTCTGAACACTGAAGCTTTCTTT. This chain links TRBV5-5 with TRBJ1-1, with 8 bases matching TRBD1. The CDR3 covers 16 residues. CDR1 is SGHKS and CDR2 is YYEKEE in the germline V gene (reference sequence). J lost 0 bases, V lost 5 bases, and 9 bases had no gene match.

This clonotype has only a few counts. The chain employs TRBV2 and TRBJ2-2; a weak D match, TRBD1 (6 bases). The V gene lost 5 bases and the J gene lost 6 bases, with 16 bases spanning the gap. The CDR3 loop spans 15 amino acids. Germline CDR1 reads SNHLY; CDR2 reads FYNNEI. The CDR3 is CASSPGDLYAGELFF. DNA for the CDR3: TGTGCCAGCAGTCCAGGGGACCTGTATGCCGGGGAGCTGTTTTTT.

This clonotype was observed at least ten times. This chain connects TRBV6-6 to TRBJ2-7; D uncertain. The CDR3 has 14 amino acids. Trimming left V 5 bases short and J 2 bases short, with 13 bases between. Per the germline V gene, CDR1 is MNHNY and CDR2 is SVGAGI (reference sequence). Here the CDR3 DNA reads TGTGCCAGCAGTGTAGGGTGGGGTACCTACGAGCAGTACTTC. Translated, it gives CASSVGWGTYEQYF.

Many counts were recorded for this clonotype. The V and J genes are TRBV3-1 and TRBJ2-2; D gene uncertain. The germline V gene encodes CDR1 LGHDT and CDR2 YNNKEL (reference sequence). Trimming shortened V by 4 bases and J by 7 bases, and 16 bases separated the two germline ends. The CDR3 extends over 15 amino acids. CDR3 protein: CASSPRVADGGELFF. The CDR3 DNA sequence: TGTGCCAGCAGCCCCCGGGTAGCAGATGGCGGGGAGCTGTTTTTT.

This rearrangement joins TRBV6-5 to TRBJ1-1; the D is unclear. V shed 2 bases and J shed 1 base, with 5 bases lying between them. The CDR3 has 13 residues. The germline CDR1 and CDR2 sequences are MNHEY and SVGAGI. CDR3 DNA sequence: TGTGCCAGCAGTTACGACTGGAACACTGAAGCTTTCTTT. It specifies CASSYDWNTEAFF.

V usage is TRBV24-1 and J usage is TRBJ2-3, with D hard to call. Trimming shortened V by 4 bases and J by 1 base, and 5 bases separated the two germline ends. The CDR3 contains 13 residues. Germline lookup yields CDR1 KGHDR and CDR2 SFDVKD. The CDR3 sequence: CATSDLGTDTQYF. In nucleotides, the CDR3 is TGTGCCACCAGTGACCTCGGCACAGATACGCAGTATTTT.

This clonotype was detected many times. The junction does not match germline at one end; this may be a read error. The gene calls are TRBV3-1 and TRBJ2-5, with 9 bases that match TRBD2. The CDR3 length is 15 residues. CDR1 and CDR2 (germline): LGHDT, YNNKEL (reference sequence). CDR3 coding DNA: TGTGCCAGCAGTCAAGGCGGGGGGGCCGTAGAGACCCAGTACTTC. Translation: CASSQGGGAVETQYF.

This clonotype was detected many times. The rearrangement links TRBV7-9 to TRBJ2-1; no clear D gene. Germline assignment: CDR1 SEHNR and CDR2 FQNEAQ (reference sequence). The CDR3 totals 12 residues. Trimming shortened V by 2 bases and J by 7 bases, and 6 bases separated the two germline ends. The chain's CDR3 is CASSLRENEQFF. CDR3 bases: TGTGCCAGCAGCTTACGCGAAAATGAGCAGTTCTTC.